Reported below is one T cell receptor (beta chain). Germline values: CDR1 SGHVS, CDR2 FQNEAQ. CDR3 length: 16 amino acids. Trimming cost V 5 bases and J 5 bases; bases outside gene matches: 8. This entry is derived from a study of blood T cell repertoires in COVID-19. Study context: In each case, the material was cDNA or gDNA derived from T cells, B-cell-depleted T cells, or PBMCs.

This table comes from immunoSEQ multiplex PCR, and its TCRdb copy is limited to in-frame clones, with some not included. The sample has approximately 220,000 clones; approximately 84% are singletons. This chain joins TRBV7-8 and TRBJ2-5, with TRBD2 matching 13 bases. The sequence was obtained from a woman in her 30s who had recovered from COVID-19. The sequenced material came from peripheral blood. The CDR3 protein is CASSLGLAGVGETQYF. CDR3 coding DNA: TGTGCCAGCAGCCTCGGACTAGCGGGAGTTGGGGAGACCCAGTACTTC.